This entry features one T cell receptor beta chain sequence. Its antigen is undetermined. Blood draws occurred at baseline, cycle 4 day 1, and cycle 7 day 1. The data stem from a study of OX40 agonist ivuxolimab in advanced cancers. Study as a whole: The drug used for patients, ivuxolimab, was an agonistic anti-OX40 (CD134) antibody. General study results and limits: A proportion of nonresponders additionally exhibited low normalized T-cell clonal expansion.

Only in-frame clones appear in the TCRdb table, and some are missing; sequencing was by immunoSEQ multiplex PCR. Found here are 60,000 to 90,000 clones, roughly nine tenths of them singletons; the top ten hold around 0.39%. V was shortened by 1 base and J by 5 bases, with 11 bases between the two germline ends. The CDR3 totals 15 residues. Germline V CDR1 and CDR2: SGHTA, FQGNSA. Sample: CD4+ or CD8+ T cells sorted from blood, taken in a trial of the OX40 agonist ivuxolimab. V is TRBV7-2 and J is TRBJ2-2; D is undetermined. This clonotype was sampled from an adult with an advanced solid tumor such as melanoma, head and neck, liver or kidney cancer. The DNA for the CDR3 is TGTGCCAGCAGCTTAGAAGGGATTCTAACCGGGGAGCTGTTTTTT. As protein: CASSLEGILTGELFF.